This is a list of T cell receptor beta chains from one sample in a study of T cells in Graves' hyperthyroidism and ophthalmopathy. A single record per CDR3 protein comes from TCRdb applying MiXCR to the multiplex PCR reads. The sample records hundreds of thousands of distinct CDR3 sequences, under 15% being singletons. Sequenced sample: blood. Receptor source: a woman under 40 with Graves' hyperthyroidism. CDR3s include the opening cysteine and the closing phenylalanine or tryptophan. Each record gives: clone size, J gene, D gene, V gene, CDR3 DNA, CDR3 protein. The D gene is left open where the match is weak. Clone size is not always given. Where it is, it says once, few, many or a class for expanded clones.

>many|TRBJ2-1|TRBD2|TRBV7-9
TGTGCCAGCAGCTCGAAGACTAGCGAGTTGGATGAGCAGTTCTTC
CASSSKTSELDEQFF
>NA|TRBJ2-2|TRBD2|TRBV24-1
TGTGCCACCAGTGATTTACTAGCGGGAGAGTACGCCGAGGAGCTGTTTTTT
CATSDLLAGEYAEELFF
>many|TRBJ2-3|TRBD1|TRBV24-1
TGTGCCACCAGTGATTGGGACAGGGGGCAAGATACAGATACGCAGTATTTT
CATSDWDRGQDTDTQYF
>many|TRBJ1-3|NA|TRBV6-5
TGTGCCAGCAGTTATGGGGGGACAGGAAACACCATATATTTT
CASSYGGTGNTIYF
>once|TRBJ2-6|TRBD1|TRBV27
TGTGCCAGCAGTGCCCGACCCGACAGGGGAGGAAGGATCTCTGGGGCCAACGTCCTGACTTTC
CASSARPDRGGRISGANVLTF
>many|TRBJ2-1|NA|TRBV11-1
TGTGCCAGCAGCTTATCGGCAGGCCGATACAATGAGCAGTTCTTC
CASSLSAGRYNEQFF
>many|TRBJ1-5|NA|TRBV2
TGTGCCAGCAGTTTCAGGGCGGGGATACGCAATCAGCCCCAGCATTTT
CASSFRAGIRNQPQHF
>NA|TRBJ1-2|NA|TRBV12-3/TRBV12-4
TGTGCCAGCAGTTTTAGCTTCGGGAGGGCCTATGGCTACACCTTC
CASSFSFGRAYGYTF
>few|TRBJ1-5|NA|TRBV7-9
TGTGCCAGCAGCAAGTGGGTTGCACCCAGAGGTGATAACAATCAGCCCCAGCATTTT
CASSKWVAPRGDNNQPQHF
>NA|TRBJ2-1|TRBD2|TRBV20-1
TGCAGTGCTGGGGACTACTACAATGAGCAGTTCTTC
CSAGDYYNEQFF
>many|TRBJ2-1|NA|TRBV6-1
TGTGCCAGCAGTTGGGTCCACGGCGGCACCAATGAGCAGTTCTTC
CASSWVHGGTNEQFF
>few|TRBJ2-3|NA|TRBV20-1
TGCAGTGCTAACACGGTGCAACGCACAGATACGCAGTATTTT
CSANTVQRTDTQYF
>NA|TRBJ1-2|TRBD1|TRBV27
TGTGCCAGCAGTCCATCGGACAGGGGTTGTGGGGGCTACACCTTC
CASSPSDRGCGGYTF
>NA|TRBJ2-7|NA|TRBV3-1
TGTGCCAGCAGCCGACGGACAGTGTCCTACGAGCAGTACTTC
CASSRRTVSYEQYF
>many|TRBJ2-1|NA|TRBV2
TGTGCCAGTCACAGGGAGTATGAGCAGTTCTTC
CASHREYEQFF
>many|TRBJ2-4|NA|TRBV6-1
TGTGCCAGCAGCCGAGACACTCAGGGGGCCAAAAACATTCAGTACTTC
CASSRDTQGAKNIQYF
>NA|TRBJ1-6|TRBD1|TRBV12-3/TRBV12-4
TGTGCCAGCAGAAAACAGGGGAACTATAATTCACCCCTCCACTTT
CASRKQGNYNSPLHF
>few|TRBJ2-6|TRBD1|TRBV20-1
TGCAGTGCTAGAGACCTCGTCCGGGACAGCGTCCTCTCTGGGGCCAACGTCCTGACTTTC
CSARDLVRDSVLSGANVLTF
>many|TRBJ2-1|TRBD2|TRBV11-2
TGTGCCAGCAGCTTAGGAATTAGCGGGAGTTACAATGAGCAGTTCTTC
CASSLGISGSYNEQFF
>once|TRBJ2-1|TRBD1|TRBV6-1
TGTGCCAGCAGCCACCCCGGACAGGGTTACAATGAGCAGTTCTTC
CASSHPGQGYNEQFF
>NA|TRBJ2-4|TRBD1|TRBV20-1
TGCAGTGCTAGGCCCCGGACAGGAAGGACCATTCAGTACTTC
CSARPRTGRTIQYF
>NA|TRBJ1-4|NA|TRBV5-8
TGTGCCAGCAGATGGGGGGACCTTAATGAAAAACTGTTTTTT
CASRWGDLNEKLFF
>many|TRBJ2-4|TRBD1|TRBV30
TGTGCCTACACGACAGGGGGAAACATTCAGTACTTC
CAYTTGGNIQYF
>many|TRBJ1-1|NA|TRBV28
TGTGCCAGCAGTTTGTTAAGGCTTGAAGCTTTCTTT
CASSLLRLEAFF
>few|TRBJ1-2|TRBD1|TRBV20-1
TGCAGTGTTCCCGGACAGGGGTTAGCTAACTATGGCTACACCTTC
CSVPGQGLANYGYTF
>few|TRBJ1-5|TRBD1|TRBV15
TGTGCCACCAGCATCGACAGGGGGCGACGTCAGCCCCAGCATTTT
CATSIDRGRRQPQHF
>NA|TRBJ2-1|NA|TRBV7-9
TGTGCCAGCAGCTCCCTTTATGGGACAAGTTACAATGAGCAGTTCTTC
CASSSLYGTSYNEQFF
>few|TRBJ2-3|TRBD2|TRBV20-1
TGCAGTGCTAGAGTGCCTAGCGGGATCACAGATACGCAGTATTTT
CSARVPSGITDTQYF
>NA|TRBJ2-3|TRBD2|TRBV7-9
TGTGCCAGCAGCACAAGACTAGCGGGAGCAGATACGCAGTATTTT
CASSTRLAGADTQYF
>many|TRBJ2-2|NA|TRBV12-3/TRBV12-4
TGTGCCAGCAGTTTAAGGGGAGGCACCGGGGAGCTGTTTTTT
CASSLRGGTGELFF
>NA|TRBJ1-1|NA|TRBV5-5
TGTGCCAGCAGCTTAGAGGGTCTAAAATTGAACACTGAAGCTTTCTTT
CASSLEGLKLNTEAFF
>NA|TRBJ1-5|NA|TRBV19
TGTGCCAGTAGTACCCGACCCGACAGGTTTAATCAGCCCCAGCATTTT
CASSTRPDRFNQPQHF
>few|TRBJ1-2|NA|TRBV15
TGTGCCACCAGCAATCCCAAGAGGCCGGCAGAAAACTATGGCTACACCTTC
CATSNPKRPAENYGYTF
>few|TRBJ2-5|NA|TRBV25-1
TGTGCCAGCAGTGAATTTGGGGCCCCTGAGACCCAGTACTTC
CASSEFGAPETQYF
>many|TRBJ2-5|NA|TRBV11-2
TGTGCCAGCAGCTTACGGGCCAATGGGGAGACCCAGTACTTC
CASSLRANGETQYF
>NA|TRBJ1-6|NA|TRBV28
TGTGCCAGCAGTCCAACACAGGGCTATAATTCACCCCTCCACTTT
CASSPTQGYNSPLHF
>NA|TRBJ1-5|NA|TRBV24-1
TGTGCCACCGAAGCAGGAAGCAATCAGCCCCAGCATTTT
CATEAGSNQPQHF
>NA|TRBJ2-5|NA|TRBV20-1
TGCAGTGGATCGAGGGGGACCCAGTACTTC
CSGSRGTQYF
>few|TRBJ1-1|NA|TRBV19
TGTGCCAGTAGTATAAGGGGTAGCGATGGAGCTTTCTTT
CASSIRGSDGAFF
>many|TRBJ2-1|TRBD2|TRBV11-2
TGTGCCAGCAGCTTAGTTACTAGCGGGAGGTCGCAGTTCTTC
CASSLVTSGRSQFF
>many|TRBJ1-1|NA|TRBV12-3/TRBV12-4
TGTGCCAGCAGTTTATTACGGGTTGAAGCTTTCTTT
CASSLLRVEAFF
>many|TRBJ2-1|NA|TRBV6-2/TRBV6-3
TGTGCCAGCGCCGATCGGAGGAGCAAGCCGGGCAATGAGCAGTTCTTC
CASADRRSKPGNEQFF
>NA|TRBJ1-5|TRBD1|TRBV7-8
TGTGCCAGCAGGAGAGGGGGCGATGACAATCAGCCCCAGCATTTT
CASRRGGDDNQPQHF
>many|TRBJ2-7|NA|TRBV24-1
TGTGCCACCAGTGATTTGCCGGACGAGCAGTACTTC
CATSDLPDEQYF
>many|TRBJ2-1|NA|TRBV10-3
TGTGCCAATGGGCAGCACAATGAGCAGTTCTTC
CANGQHNEQFF
>many|TRBJ2-2|NA|TRBV30
TGTGCCTGGAGTGTCAGCAGAAACACCGGGGAGCTGTTTTTT
CAWSVSRNTGELFF
>NA|TRBJ2-1|NA|TRBV24-1
TGTGCCACCAGTGATCCCGGGCCCTACAATGAGCAGTTCTTC
CATSDPGPYNEQFF
>many|TRBJ1-1|TRBD1|TRBV6-1
TGTGCCAGCAGTGCCCTAGACAGGGGGAACACTGAAGCTTTCTTT
CASSALDRGNTEAFF
>few|TRBJ1-1|TRBD1|TRBV5-6
TGTGCCAGCAGTAATGACAGGGGGATGAGCACTGAAGCTTTCTTT
CASSNDRGMSTEAFF
>NA|TRBJ2-5|NA|TRBV27
TGTGCCAGCAGTAAGGCCCAGTACTTC
CASSKAQYF
>NA|TRBJ2-3|NA|TRBV7-3
TGTGCCAGCAGCTGGGGCTTTAGCACAGATACGCAGTATTTT
CASSWGFSTDTQYF
>few|TRBJ2-2|TRBD2|TRBV10-3
TGTGCCATCAGTGACCCGGGACTAGCGGAAAACACCGGGGAGCTGTTTTTT
CAISDPGLAENTGELFF
>few|TRBJ2-1|NA|TRBV29-1
TGCAGCGTTTACCCAGCGGTAGCCAATGAGCAGTTCTTC
CSVYPAVANEQFF
>NA|TRBJ1-1|NA|TRBV5-1
TGCGCCAGCAGCTTTGGTTTGAACACTGAAACTTTCTTT
CASSFGLNTETFF
>many|TRBJ2-7|TRBD2|TRBV4-1
TGCGCCAGCAGCCAAGGGCTAGCGGCCTCCTACGAGCAGTACTTC
CASSQGLAASYEQYF
>few|TRBJ1-5|NA|TRBV20-1
TGCAGTGCAGAAATTCCGGGACGAGTCCGGACTCAGCCCCAGCATTTT
CSAEIPGRVRTQPQHF
>NA|TRBJ2-2|TRBD2|TRBV20-1
TGCAGTGCTAGTCAGCCAGCGGGAGGATCCGGGGAGCTGTTTTTT
CSASQPAGGSGELFF
>NA|TRBJ1-1|NA|TRBV25-1
TGTGCCAGCTTCCCCGATTGGGGGGGTTGGAACACTGAAGCTTTCTTT
CASFPDWGGWNTEAFF
>many|TRBJ1-5|TRBD1|TRBV9
TGTGCCAGCAGCGCCCAGGGACAGAGCTATCAGCCCCAGCATTTT
CASSAQGQSYQPQHF